This T cell receptor (beta chain) was identified in a study of blood T cell repertoires in COVID-19. Study as a whole: Acute and convalescent COVID-19 specimens originated in the United States, Italy and Spain. The cDNA or gDNA used as material had been derived from T cells, B-cell-depleted T cells, or PBMCs.

Participants were aged 18 to 89 years from 20 to 30 US areas. Participant-reported clinical history was the basis for cohort assignment. Here immunoSEQ multiplex PCR was the method, and the copy in TCRdb shows in-frame clones only, minus some. The sample lists about 280,000 clones, about 85% occurring once. The sample comprised PBMCs or T cells enriched from blood (not recorded which). This clonotype originated in a woman in her forties or fifties who had recovered from COVID-19.

CDR3 sequence: CASSHLAGDPDTQYF. CDR3 nucleotide sequence: TGTGCCAGCAGCCACCTAGCGGGGGACCCAGATACGCAGTATTTT. This sequence joins TRBV4-2 and TRBJ2-3; 10 nucleotides align to TRBD2. Per germline, CDR1 LGHNA and CDR2 YNFKEQ. The CDR3 covers 15 residues. Trimming took 3 bases from V and 4 from J; bases not matched to a gene: 4.